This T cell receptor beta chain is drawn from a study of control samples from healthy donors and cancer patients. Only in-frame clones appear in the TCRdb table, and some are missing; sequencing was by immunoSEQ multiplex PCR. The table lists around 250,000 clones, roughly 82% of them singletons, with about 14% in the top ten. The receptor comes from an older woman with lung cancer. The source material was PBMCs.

CDR3 coding DNA: TGTGCCAGCAGTGAACAGGGGGGGTGGTTTCAGTACTTC. Translated, it gives CASSEQGGWFQYF. The chain is built from TRBV2 and TRBJ2-4; the D call may be TRBD1 or TRBD2 (7 bases each). CDR1 is SNHLY and CDR2 is FYNNEI in the germline V gene. The CDR3 spans 13 residues. V gave up 2 bases and J gave up 11 bases, with 13 bases separating them. Full variable domain (rest looked up from reference TRBV2 and TRBJ2-4): EPEVTQTPSHQVTQMGQEVILRCVPISNHLYFYWYRQILGQKVEFLVSFYNNEISEKSEIFDDQFSVERPDGSNFTLKIRSTKLEDSAMYFCASSEQGGWFQYFGAGTRLSVL.